The 14 T cell receptor beta chains given below trace back to one sample, sequenced in a study of blood T cells in healthy people across ages. A sample-barcoded 5' primer and a J-beta primer mix were used in a second PCR of roughly 7 to 11 cycles. MiXCR, applied by TCRdb to the 5' RACE reads, yields one record per CDR3 protein. The sample holds about a million distinct CDR3 sequences, just over 50% seen once. The sequencing input was blood. These receptors were taken from a woman aged 55-70 years in good health.

The chain links TRBV20-1 to TRBJ2-2; D is possibly TRBD2 (5 bases). Germline CDR1 reads DFQATT; CDR2 reads SNEGSKA (reference sequence). V lost 3 bases, J lost 6 bases, and 17 bases lay in between. The CDR3 has 15 amino acids. This CDR3 is CSARGSGFRSGELFF. In DNA, the CDR3 is TGCAGTGCTAGGGGGTCGGGATTCAGGTCCGGGGAGCTGTTTTTT.

This clonotype has only a few counts. The V call is TRBV4-2, the J call TRBJ2-3; TRBD2 agrees at 9 bases. J was trimmed by 4 bases and V by 4 bases; bases with no gene match: 6. From germline, CDR1 is LGHNA and CDR2 YNFKEQ. The CDR3 contains 15 residues. The CDR3 sequence: CASSPPGLAADTQYF. In DNA form, the CDR3 reads TGTGCCAGCAGCCCTCCGGGACTAGCTGCAGATACGCAGTATTTT.

The J gene is TRBJ2-5, the V gene TRBV7-9; D call uncertain. The CDR3 has 14 residues. Looked up from germline, CDR1 is SEHNR and CDR2 is FQNEAQ (reference sequence). V lost 1 base to trimming and J lost 4 bases, with 10 bases between them. CDR3 DNA: TGTGCCAGCAGCTTAGTCCTACCCGGAGAGACCCAGTACTTC. Protein: CASSLVLPGETQYF.

The V and J genes are TRBV7-4 and TRBJ2-7, with 7 bases that match TRBD1. Looked up from germline, CDR1 is SGHVT and CDR2 is SQSDAQ. The CDR3 is 11 amino acids. J gave up 6 bases and V 9 bases, and 5 bases lay outside the gene matches. CDR3 nucleotides: TGTGCCAGACCAGACAGGGCCGAGCAGTACTTC. Translation: CARPDRAEQYF.

CDR3: CASSPGPQHAQYF. CDR3 DNA sequence: TGTGCCAGCAGTCCTGGCCCTCAGCATGCGCAGTATTTT. The V and J genes are TRBV6-2 or TRBV6-3 and TRBJ2-3; D is undetermined. The V and J ends lost 5 bases and 10 bases respectively, with 16 bases between them. The CDR3 loop spans 13 amino acids. Germline V CDR1 and CDR2: MNHEY, SVGEGT.

V and J are TRBV12-3 or TRBV12-4 and TRBJ2-5; TRBD2 might be the D (5 bases). This CDR3 comprises 15 residues. V gave up 3 bases and J gave up 0 bases, with 11 bases separating them. CDR3 nucleotides: TGTGCCAGCAGTTTCAGCCAGCGGAACCAAGAGACCCAGTACTTC. Protein: CASSFSQRNQETQYF.

The V call is TRBV2, the J call TRBJ2-5; TRBD1 matches 7 bases. From germline, CDR1 is SNHLY and CDR2 FYNNEI. V was pared by 8 bases and J by 5 bases, with 8 bases of the junction left unmatched. The CDR3 spans 13 residues. CDR3 in amino acids: CASWDRKVETQYF. The CDR3 coding sequence is TGTGCCAGCTGGGACAGAAAAGTCGAGACCCAGTACTTC.

The genes are TRBV7-2 and TRBJ2-1, with 8 bases aligning to TRBD2. The V gene's germline CDR1 is SGHTA and CDR2 FQGNSA. The CDR3 totals 15 residues. V was pared by 5 bases and J by 10 bases, with 13 bases of the junction left unmatched. CDR3 sequence (DNA): TGTGCCAGCAGCCGGGTAGGAACTAGCGGCAGGGAGCAGTTCTTC. This encodes CASSRVGTSGREQFF.

This rearrangement joins TRBV18 to TRBJ2-1; the match to TRBD2 covers 8 bases. The J segment lost 9 bases and the V segment lost 6 bases, leaving 7 bases of the junction unmatched. Germline V gives CDR1 KGHSH, CDR2 LQKENI. The CDR3 spans 13 residues. CDR3 loop: CASSTSGRGEQFF. The CDR3 nucleotides read TGTGCCAGCTCCACGAGCGGGAGAGGTGAGCAGTTCTTC.

The rearrangement uses TRBV4-3 and TRBJ2-4; TRBD2 matches 12 bases. The J call may be faulty, since TRBJ2-5 better matches the DNA end. CDR3 size: 17 residues. Germline loops: CDR1 LGHNA, CDR2 YSLEER. This CDR3 reads CASSQVASGRAWETQYF. CDR3 coding DNA: TGCGCCAGCAGCCAAGTCGCTAGCGGGAGGGCCTGGGAGACCCAGTACTTC.

The rearrangement uses TRBV7-9 and TRBJ2-1; D remains ambiguous. There are 13 residues in the CDR3. The V gene lost 6 bases and the J gene lost 4 bases, with 10 bases spanning the gap. The germline V gene has CDR1 SEHNR and CDR2 FQNEAQ (reference sequence). In DNA, the CDR3 is TGTGCCAGCAGTGAGCTAGATTACAATGAGCAGTTCTTC. Translation gives CASSELDYNEQFF.

The chain couples TRBV6-6 to TRBJ2-3; D possibly corresponds to TRBD2 (6 bases). Germline V gene lookup returns CDR1 MNHNY and CDR2 SVGAGI (reference sequence). This CDR3 spans 15 amino acids. V was trimmed by 0 bases and J by 4 bases, leaving 11 bases between them. The CDR3, as DNA: TGTGCCAGCAGTTACTCGATATGGGGGGCAGATACGCAGTATTTT. This sequence encodes CASSYSIWGADTQYF.

The CDR3 spells CASSLVSSGTLGETQYF. Here the CDR3 DNA reads TGTGCCAGCAGCTTGGTTTCTAGCGGGACGCTGGGGGAGACCCAGTACTTC. This chain connects TRBV5-6 to TRBJ2-5, with 9 nucleotides matching TRBD2. This CDR3 has 17 residues. Losses at the gene ends were 0 bases for V and 5 bases for J; bases not matched to a gene: 11. CDR1 is SGHDT, CDR2 YYEEEE, per germline.

V and J are TRBV7-9 and TRBJ2-5; 9 bases agree with TRBD1. The V gene end was trimmed by 5 bases and the J gene end by 7 bases; junction bases not matched to a gene: 5. The CDR3 runs to 13 residues. The germline CDR1 and CDR2 sequences are SEHNR and FQNEAQ (reference sequence). The CDR3: CASSNGQGRTQYF. The CDR3 DNA reads TGTGCCAGCAGCAACGGACAGGGGAGGACCCAGTACTTC.